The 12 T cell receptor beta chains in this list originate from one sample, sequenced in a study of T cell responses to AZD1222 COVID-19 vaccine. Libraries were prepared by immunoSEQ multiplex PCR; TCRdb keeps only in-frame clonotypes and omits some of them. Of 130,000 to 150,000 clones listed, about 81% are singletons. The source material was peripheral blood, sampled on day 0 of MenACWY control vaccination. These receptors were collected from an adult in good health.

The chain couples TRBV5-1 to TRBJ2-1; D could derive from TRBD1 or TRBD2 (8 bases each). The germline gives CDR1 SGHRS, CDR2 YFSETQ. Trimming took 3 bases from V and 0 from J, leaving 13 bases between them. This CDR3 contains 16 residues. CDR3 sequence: CASSSGGTGSYNEQFF. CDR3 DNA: TGCGCCAGCAGCTCGGGGGGGACAGGCTCCTACAATGAGCAGTTCTTC.

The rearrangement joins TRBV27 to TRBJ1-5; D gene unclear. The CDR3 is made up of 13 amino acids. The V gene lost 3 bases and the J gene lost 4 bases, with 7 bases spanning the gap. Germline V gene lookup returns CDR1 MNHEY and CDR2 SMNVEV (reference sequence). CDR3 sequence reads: CASSFLGNQPQHF. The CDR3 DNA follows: TGTGCCAGCAGTTTTTTAGGGAATCAGCCCCAGCATTTT.

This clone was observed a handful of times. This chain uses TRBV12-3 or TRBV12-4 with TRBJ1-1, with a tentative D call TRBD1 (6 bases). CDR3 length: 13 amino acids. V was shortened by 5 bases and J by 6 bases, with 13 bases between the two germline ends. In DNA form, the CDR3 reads TGTGCCAGCAGTCTCCAGGGGAGAGCTGAAGCTTTCTTT. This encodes CASSLQGRAEAFF.

The CDR3 nucleotides read TGTGCCAGCAGCAAGGGGACAGGGGACACCGGGGAGCTGTTTTTT. Protein product: CASSKGTGDTGELFF. The J gene is TRBJ2-2, the V gene TRBV6-5; 10 bases match TRBD1. The germline CDR1 and CDR2 sequences are MNHEY and SVGAGI. V lost 6 bases, J lost 3 bases, and 4 bases stayed unmatched. The CDR3 totals 15 residues.

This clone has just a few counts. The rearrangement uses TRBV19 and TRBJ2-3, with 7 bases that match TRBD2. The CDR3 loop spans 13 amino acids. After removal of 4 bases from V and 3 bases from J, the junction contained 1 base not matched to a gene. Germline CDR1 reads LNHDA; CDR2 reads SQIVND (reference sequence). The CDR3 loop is CASSRLATDTQYF. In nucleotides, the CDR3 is TGTGCCAGTAGTAGACTAGCTACAGATACGCAGTATTTT.

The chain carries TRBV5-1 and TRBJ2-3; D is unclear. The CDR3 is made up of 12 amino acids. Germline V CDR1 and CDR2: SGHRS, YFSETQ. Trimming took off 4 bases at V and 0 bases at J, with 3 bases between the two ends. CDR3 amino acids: CASSRSTDTQYF. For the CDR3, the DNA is TGCGCCAGCAGCCGAAGCACAGATACGCAGTATTTT. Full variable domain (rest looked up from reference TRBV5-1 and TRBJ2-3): KAGVTQTPRYLIKTRGQQVTLSCSPISGHRSVSWYQQTPGQGLQFLFEYFSETQRNKGNFPGRFSGRQFSNSRSEMNVSTLELGDSALYLCASSRSTDTQYFGPGTRLTVL.

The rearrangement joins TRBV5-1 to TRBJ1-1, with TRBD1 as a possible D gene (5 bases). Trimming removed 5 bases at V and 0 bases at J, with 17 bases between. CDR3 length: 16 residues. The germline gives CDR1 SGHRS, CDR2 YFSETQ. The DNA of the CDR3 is TGCGCCAGCAGTACCTTCGGACGGGGGATGAACACTGAAGCTTTCTTT. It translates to CASSTFGRGMNTEAFF.

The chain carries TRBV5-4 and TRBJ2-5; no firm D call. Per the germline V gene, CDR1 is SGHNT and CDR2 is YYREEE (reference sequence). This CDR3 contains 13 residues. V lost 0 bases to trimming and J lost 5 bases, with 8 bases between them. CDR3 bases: TGTGCCAGCAGCTTGGTCCCAATCGAGACCCAGTACTTC. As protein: CASSLVPIETQYF.

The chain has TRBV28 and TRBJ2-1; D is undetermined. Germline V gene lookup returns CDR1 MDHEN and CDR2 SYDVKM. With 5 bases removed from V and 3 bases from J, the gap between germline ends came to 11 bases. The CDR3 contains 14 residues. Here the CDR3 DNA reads TGTGCCAGCAGTCCTACGGTGGACTACAATGAGCAGTTCTTC. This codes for CASSPTVDYNEQFF.

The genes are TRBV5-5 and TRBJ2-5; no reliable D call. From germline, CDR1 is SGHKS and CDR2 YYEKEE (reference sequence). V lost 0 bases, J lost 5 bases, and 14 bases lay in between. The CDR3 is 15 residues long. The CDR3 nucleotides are TGTGCCAGCAGCTTGGATCGGGCAGGACGGGAGACCCAGTACTTC. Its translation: CASSLDRAGRETQYF.

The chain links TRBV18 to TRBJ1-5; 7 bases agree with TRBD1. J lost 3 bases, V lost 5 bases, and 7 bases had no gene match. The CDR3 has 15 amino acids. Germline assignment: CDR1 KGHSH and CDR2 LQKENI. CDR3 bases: TGTGCCAGCTCAGCGTTGCAGGGGGACAATCAGCCCCAGCATTTT. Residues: CASSALQGDNQPQHF.

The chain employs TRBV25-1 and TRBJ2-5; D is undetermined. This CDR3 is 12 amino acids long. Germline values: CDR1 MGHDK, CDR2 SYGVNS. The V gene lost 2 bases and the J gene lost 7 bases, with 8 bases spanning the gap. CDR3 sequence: CASSEPAATQYF. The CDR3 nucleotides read TGTGCCAGCAGTGAACCGGCGGCGACCCAGTACTTC.